In this sample, the clone carrying this T cell receptor beta chain turned up a few times. TCRdb re-called clones from the PCR reads using MiXCR. The sample lists approximately 35,000 clones, 35% to 45% occurring once. Thyroid surgery was performed in patients who had received no treatment beforehand. This CDR3 spans 13 amino acids. The J segment lost 4 bases and the V segment lost 4 bases, leaving 1 base of the junction unmatched. This entry comes from a study of metastatic and nonmetastatic thyroid tumors. Material: tumor tissue. The chain is built from TRBV12-3 or TRBV12-4 and TRBJ2-5; TRBD1 matches 9 bases. This TCR came from a female donor with papillary thyroid cancer or a benign thyroid nodule (not recorded which). Some clones in this sample may be carry-over from other donors' samples. The CDR3 nucleotides read TGTGCCAGCAGTTCGGGACAGGGAGAGACCCAGTACTTC. It is translated as CASSSGQGETQYF.